These T cell receptor beta chains were read from a single sample in a study of T cell responses to AZD1222 COVID-19 vaccine. Assay used: immunoSEQ multiplex PCR; TCRdb lists only in-frame clones, some missing. This table has over 100,000 clones, 90% to 95% appearing once. This material consisted of peripheral blood, taken on day 0 of AZD1222 vaccination. These TCRs come from an adult in good health. Both conserved end residues are part of each CDR3. The order of the fields is clone size, J gene, V gene, D gene, CDR3 DNA, CDR3 protein. D genes are given only for firm matches. Only part of the rows carry a size: once, few, many, or a class if the clone is expanded.

>.|TRBJ2-7|TRBV7-2|.
TGTGCCAGCAGCTTAGAACTAGTCGGGGTGTCCTACGAGCAGTACTTC
CASSLELVGVSYEQYF
>.|TRBJ2-3|TRBV7-2|.
TGTGCCAGCACCCAGACGGGAGTGGGCACAGATACGCAGTATTTT
CASTQTGVGTDTQYF
>.|TRBJ2-7|TRBV5-6|.
TGTGCCAGCAGGGGGGGGACAGCCCGACTCTACGAGCAGTACTTC
CASRGGTARLYEQYF
>.|TRBJ1-1|TRBV19|.
TGTGCCAGTAGTATATCCAGTAGGGGCACTGAAGCTTTCTTT
CASSISSRGTEAFF
>.|TRBJ1-2|TRBV5-4|.
TGTGCCAGCAGCTTGGTTCAAGCTAACTATGGCTACACCTTC
CASSLVQANYGYTF
>.|TRBJ1-4|TRBV2|.
TGTGCCAGCCGGCTTGGAGGGAGGGTGGATGAAAAACTGTTTTTT
CASRLGGRVDEKLFF
>.|TRBJ2-1|TRBV4-3|.
TGCGCCAGCAGCCGTCGGACGGATTCCTCCACCTACAATGAGCAGTTCTTC
CASSRRTDSSTYNEQFF
>.|TRBJ1-1|TRBV28|TRBD1
TGTGCCAGCAGTTTTTATGGGTTCAGGGGGGGCACTGAAGCTTTCTTT
CASSFYGFRGGTEAFF
>.|TRBJ2-5|TRBV4-1|.
TGCGCCAGCAGCCAGGAAAGGGGGGTGCCGATGACCCAGTACTTC
CASSQERGVPMTQYF
>.|TRBJ1-1|TRBV4-3|.
TGCGCCAGCAGCCAAGATATCGTGAGGGGCACTGAAGCTTTCTTT
CASSQDIVRGTEAFF
>.|TRBJ1-1|TRBV7-9|.
TGTGCCAGCAGCTTAGCGGTAGGGGGGAGCACTGAAGCTTTCTTT
CASSLAVGGSTEAFF
>.|TRBJ2-1|TRBV11-3|.
TGTGCCAGCAGCTTAGGGCAGGGGCCTCCCAATGAGCAGTTCTTC
CASSLGQGPPNEQFF
>.|TRBJ1-1|TRBV6-2/TRBV6-3|.
TGTGCCAGCAGCCGTCCTGGAGACACTGAAGCTTTCTTT
CASSRPGDTEAFF
>.|TRBJ2-7|TRBV5-4|TRBD2
TGTGCCAGCAGCCGATCGACTAGCGAGAGCCCCTACGAGCAGTACTTC
CASSRSTSESPYEQYF
>.|TRBJ2-7|TRBV19|TRBD1
TGTGCCAGTAGAGTGACAGGGACCTACGAGCAGTACTTC
CASRVTGTYEQYF
>.|TRBJ1-1|TRBV2|.
TGTGCCAGACCAACAGGGAACGGGGGTAACACTGAAGCTTTCTTT
CARPTGNGGNTEAFF
>.|TRBJ2-4|TRBV7-2|.
TGTGCCAGCAGCCTCCAAGGGGGGGGAGGGCCCGGAAACATTCAGTACTTC
CASSLQGGGGPGNIQYF
>.|TRBJ1-2|TRBV28|.
TGTGCCAGCAGCCCAAGGCAACTTTATGGCTACACCTTC
CASSPRQLYGYTF
>.|TRBJ1-2|TRBV4-1|.
TGCGCCAGCAGCCAAGACTCGGGGAATGGCTATGGCTACACCTTC
CASSQDSGNGYGYTF
>.|TRBJ1-6|TRBV4-3|.
TGCGCCAGCAGCCAAGAAATACGTTCACCCCTCCACTTT
CASSQEIRSPLHF
>.|TRBJ1-4|TRBV25-1|.
TGTGCCAGCAGTGAATACCGGGGATCGGATGAAAAACTGTTTTTT
CASSEYRGSDEKLFF
>once|TRBJ1-3|TRBV5-4|.
TGTGCCAGCACCTCCTCGGCGGGTTACTCTGGAAACACCATATATTTT
CASTSSAGYSGNTIYF
>.|TRBJ2-7|TRBV3-1/TRBV3-2|.
TGTGCCAGCAGCCAAGGGTCCGTGACAGTGGACCCCTACGAGCAGTACTTC
CASSQGSVTVDPYEQYF
>once|TRBJ2-1|TRBV2|.
TGTGCCAGCAGTGAAGGACAGGAGATCTACAATGAGCAGTTCTTC
CASSEGQEIYNEQFF
>.|TRBJ2-3|TRBV27|.
TGTGCCAGCACCCCGTCAAGGGCGGGGAGCACAGATACGCAGTATTTT
CASTPSRAGSTDTQYF
>once|TRBJ1-5|TRBV6-5|TRBD1
TGTGCCAGCAGAGACAGGGGTTATAGCAATCAGCCCCAGCATTTT
CASRDRGYSNQPQHF
>.|TRBJ2-1|TRBV9|.
TGTGCCAGCAGCGTAGCCCTAGCGTCCTACAATGAGCAGTTCTTC
CASSVALASYNEQFF
>.|TRBJ2-7|TRBV14|.
TGTGCCAGCAGCCAAGATAAGAGGGGTGCCTACGAGCAGTACTTC
CASSQDKRGAYEQYF
>.|TRBJ2-1|TRBV6-2/TRBV6-3|.
TGTGCCAGCAGCTTCGCGCTAGTTTGGTACAATGAGCAGTTCTTC
CASSFALVWYNEQFF
>.|TRBJ1-4|TRBV23-1|.
TGCGCCAGCAGTGATAGGGAAAAACTGTTTTTT
CASSDREKLFF
>.|TRBJ1-2|TRBV9|TRBD1
TGTGCCAGCAGCGTAGGGGACAGAGTAGGGGGGGCTAACTATGGCTACACCTTC
CASSVGDRVGGANYGYTF
>.|TRBJ1-1|TRBV9|TRBD1
TGTGCCAGCAGCGGAGGACAGGGGGTAGGAGCTTTCTTT
CASSGGQGVGAFF
>.|TRBJ2-2|TRBV27|.
TGTGCCAGCAGTTTGCGGACGCCCATGCGGGAGCTGTTTTTT
CASSLRTPMRELFF
>.|TRBJ2-4|TRBV28|.
TGTGCCAGCAGTTTCGGACTTGTCATAGCCAAAAACATTCAGTACTTC
CASSFGLVIAKNIQYF
>.|TRBJ2-5|TRBV7-3|.
TGTGCCAGCAGCTTAGGGCAGGGGTGGGAGACCCAGTACTTC
CASSLGQGWETQYF
>.|TRBJ2-5|TRBV14|.
TGTGCCAGCAGCCAAGTCTCGTCCGGGGAGACCCAGTACTTC
CASSQVSSGETQYF
>.|TRBJ2-3|TRBV5-6|TRBD2
TGTGCCAGCGAACCCCTAGCGGGAGGAACAGATACGCAGTATTTT
CASEPLAGGTDTQYF
>.|TRBJ2-2|TRBV5-1|.
TGCGCCAGCAGCCCCTTGGGGGCCCTCGGGGGCACCGGGGAGCTGTTTTTT
CASSPLGALGGTGELFF
>.|TRBJ2-7|TRBV15|TRBD1
TGTGCCACCAGCAGAGATTTATTTCTCCGGGACAGTGCCTACGAGCAGTACTTC
CATSRDLFLRDSAYEQYF
>.|TRBJ2-7|TRBV6-5|.
TGTGCCAGCAGTTTAGGTAGCTCCTACGAGCAGTACTTC
CASSLGSSYEQYF
>once|TRBJ2-7|TRBV28|.
TGTGCCAGCAGTTTACCTAGCGCCAGCTCCTACGAGCAGTACTTC
CASSLPSASSYEQYF
>.|TRBJ1-1|TRBV5-4|.
TGTGCCAGCAGCTTGGCCAGGAACACTGAAGCTTTCTTT
CASSLARNTEAFF
>.|TRBJ2-1|TRBV19|TRBD2
TGTGCCACCACGGGACTAGCGGTGATCAATGAGCAGTTCTTC
CATTGLAVINEQFF
>.|TRBJ2-3|TRBV12-3/TRBV12-4|.
TGTGCCAGCGGTTATAAAGATACGCAGTATTTT
CASGYKDTQYF
>.|TRBJ2-2|TRBV3-1/TRBV3-2|TRBD2
TGTGCCAGCAGCCAAGATTTTGGACTAGCGGGCACCGGGGAGCTGTTTTTT
CASSQDFGLAGTGELFF
>.|TRBJ1-5|TRBV10-3|.
TGTGCCATCAGTGAGGCAAATCAGCCCCAGCATTTT
CAISEANQPQHF
>.|TRBJ2-3|TRBV7-9|.
TGTGCCAGCAGCCCCCGACCTGGAGGGCCTAGCACAGATACGCAGTATTTT
CASSPRPGGPSTDTQYF
>.|TRBJ2-1|TRBV20-1|TRBD1
TGCAGTGCTAGTGGGGGACAGATAAAGCAGTTCTTC
CSASGGQIKQFF
>.|TRBJ2-7|TRBV5-6|.
TGTGCCAGCAGCATACCACGGACGCGACCCTACGAGCAGTACTTC
CASSIPRTRPYEQYF
>.|TRBJ2-2|TRBV4-1|.
TGCGCCAGCAGCCAAGGTATCGGGGAGCTGTTTTTT
CASSQGIGELFF
>.|TRBJ1-3|TRBV2|.
TGTGCCAGCACCCGGACAGCAAATGGAAACACCATATATTTT
CASTRTANGNTIYF
>.|TRBJ1-2|TRBV9|.
TGTGCCAGCAGCGGGCAGGATAACTATGGCTACACCTTC
CASSGQDNYGYTF
>.|TRBJ2-3|TRBV7-9|.
TGTGCCAGCAGCCCGCGGTCGAGGGGGGCCACAGATACGCAGTATTTT
CASSPRSRGATDTQYF